This TCR beta chain was sequenced during a study of T cell responses to AZD1222 COVID-19 vaccine. The V gene lost 1 base and the J gene lost 1 base, with 5 bases spanning the gap. Germline assignment: CDR1 MNHNS and CDR2 SASEGT. This CDR3 has 15 amino acids. Sequencing was performed with immunoSEQ multiplex PCR; in TCRdb, only in-frame clones are kept and a portion is missing. Of under 200,000 clones listed, approximately 93% are singletons. Sequenced here: peripheral blood, sampled on day 0 of AZD1222 vaccination. This sequence joins TRBV6-1 and TRBJ2-6; the D gene is possibly TRBD1 (5 bases). This receptor was taken from an adult in good health. The CDR3 nucleotides read TGTGCCAGCAGTGAAGAGGGGTCTGGGGCCAACGTCCTGACTTTC. Translating gives CASSEEGSGANVLTF.